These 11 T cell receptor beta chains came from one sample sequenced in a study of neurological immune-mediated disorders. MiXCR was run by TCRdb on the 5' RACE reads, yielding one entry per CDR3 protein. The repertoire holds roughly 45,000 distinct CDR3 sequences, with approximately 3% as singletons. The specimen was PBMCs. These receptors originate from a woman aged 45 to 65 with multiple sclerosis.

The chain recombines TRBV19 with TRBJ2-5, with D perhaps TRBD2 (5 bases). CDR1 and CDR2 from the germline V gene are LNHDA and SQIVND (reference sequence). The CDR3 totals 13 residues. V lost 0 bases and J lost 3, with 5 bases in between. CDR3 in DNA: TGTGCCAGTAGTATAGACGGGGAAGAGACCCAGTACTTC. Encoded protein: CASSIDGEETQYF.

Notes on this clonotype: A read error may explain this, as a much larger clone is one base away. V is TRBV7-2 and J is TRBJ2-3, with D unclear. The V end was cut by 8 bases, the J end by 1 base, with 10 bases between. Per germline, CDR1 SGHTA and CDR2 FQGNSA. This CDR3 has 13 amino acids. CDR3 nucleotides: TGTGCCAGCTGCCCCCGCTGCACAGATACGCAGTATTTT. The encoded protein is CASCPRCTDTQYF.

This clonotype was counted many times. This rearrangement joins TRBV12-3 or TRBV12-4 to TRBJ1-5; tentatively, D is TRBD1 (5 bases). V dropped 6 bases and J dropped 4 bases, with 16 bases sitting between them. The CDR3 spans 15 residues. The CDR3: CASSLIQVQNQPQHF. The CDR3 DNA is TGTGCCAGCAGCCTAATACAGGTGCAGAATCAGCCCCAGCATTTT.

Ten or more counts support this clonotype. CDR3 DNA: TGCAGTGCTCTCCCTAGCGGACTAGCCAAAAACATTCAGTACTTC. Its translation: CSALPSGLAKNIQYF. The V gene is TRBV20-1, the J gene TRBJ2-4; 7 bases fit TRBD2. The germline gives CDR1 DFQATT, CDR2 SNEGSKA (reference sequence). J gave up 0 bases and V 5 bases, and 7 bases lay outside the gene matches. The CDR3 has 15 amino acids.

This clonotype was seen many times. The CDR3 protein is CASREWAESSGNTIYF. CDR3 coding DNA: TGTGCCAGCAGAGAATGGGCAGAAAGCTCTGGAAACACCATATATTTT. V gene TRBV6-5 combines with J gene TRBJ1-3; D gene uncertain. The V end was cut by 6 bases, the J end by 0 bases, with 15 bases between. Germline V gene data show CDR1 as MNHEY and CDR2 as SVGAGI. The CDR3 covers 16 residues.

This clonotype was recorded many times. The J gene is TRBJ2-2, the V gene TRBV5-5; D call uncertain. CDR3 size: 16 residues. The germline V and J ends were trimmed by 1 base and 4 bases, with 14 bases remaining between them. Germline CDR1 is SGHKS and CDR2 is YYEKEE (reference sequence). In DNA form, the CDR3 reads TGTGCCAGCAGCTTGCGCCCCTCCGGAATCACCGGGGAGCTGTTTTTT. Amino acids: CASSLRPSGITGELFF.

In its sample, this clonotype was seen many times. The CDR3 region has the DNA TGTGCCAGCAGTTTATCGGGGTTTGACACTGAAGCTTTCTTT. Its translation is CASSLSGFDTEAFF. V is TRBV27 and J is TRBJ1-1, with unresolved D. This CDR3 is built from 14 residues. The germline CDR1 and CDR2 sequences are MNHEY and SMNVEV (reference sequence). Trimming shortened V by 0 bases and J by 3 bases, and 8 bases separated the two germline ends.

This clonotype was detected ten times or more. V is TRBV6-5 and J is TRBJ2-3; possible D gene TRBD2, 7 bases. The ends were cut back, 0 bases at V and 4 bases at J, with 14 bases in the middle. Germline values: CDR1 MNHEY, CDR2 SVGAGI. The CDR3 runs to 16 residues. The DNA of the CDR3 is TGTGCCAGCAGTTACTCCGGGGGGCTTGGCGCAGATACGCAGTATTTT. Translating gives CASSYSGGLGADTQYF.

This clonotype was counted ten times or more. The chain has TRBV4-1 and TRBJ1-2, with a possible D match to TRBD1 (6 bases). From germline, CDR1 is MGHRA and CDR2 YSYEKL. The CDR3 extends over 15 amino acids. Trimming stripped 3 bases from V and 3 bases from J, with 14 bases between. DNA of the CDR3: TGCGCCAGCAGCCACCCCATCAGGGGCGACTATGGCTACACCTTC. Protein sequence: CASSHPIRGDYGYTF.

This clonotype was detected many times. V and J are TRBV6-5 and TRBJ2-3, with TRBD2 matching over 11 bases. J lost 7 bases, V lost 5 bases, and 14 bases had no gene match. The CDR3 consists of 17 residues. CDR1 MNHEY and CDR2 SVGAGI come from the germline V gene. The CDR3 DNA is TGTGCCAGCAGTCCCTCCGAAGGTAGCGGGGGGGTCCATACGCAGTATTTT. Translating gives CASSPSEGSGGVHTQYF.

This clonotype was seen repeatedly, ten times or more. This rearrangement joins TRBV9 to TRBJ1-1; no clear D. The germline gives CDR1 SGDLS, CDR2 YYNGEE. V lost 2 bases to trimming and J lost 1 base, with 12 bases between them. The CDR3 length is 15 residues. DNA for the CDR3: TGTGCCAGCAGCGTGGTCAAGGGCCCGAACACTGAAGCTTTCTTT. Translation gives CASSVVKGPNTEAFF.